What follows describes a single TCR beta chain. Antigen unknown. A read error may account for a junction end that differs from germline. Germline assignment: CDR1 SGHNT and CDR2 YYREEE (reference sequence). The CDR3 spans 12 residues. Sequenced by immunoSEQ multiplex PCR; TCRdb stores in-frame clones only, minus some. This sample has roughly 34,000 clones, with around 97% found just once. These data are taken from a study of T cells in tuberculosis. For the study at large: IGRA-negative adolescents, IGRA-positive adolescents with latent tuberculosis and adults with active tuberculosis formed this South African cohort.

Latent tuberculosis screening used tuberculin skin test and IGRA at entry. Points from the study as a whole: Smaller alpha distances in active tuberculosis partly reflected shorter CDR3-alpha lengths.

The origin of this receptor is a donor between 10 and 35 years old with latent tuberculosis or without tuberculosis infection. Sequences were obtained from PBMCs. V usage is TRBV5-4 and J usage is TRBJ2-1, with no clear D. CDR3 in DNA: TGTGTCAGCAGCTTGGCCGTGGGCGAGCAGTTCTTC. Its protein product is CVSSLAVGEQFF.